The 23 T cell receptor beta chains below all came from one sample that was sequenced in a study of cytomegalovirus exposure and HLA in healthy donors. Clones were sequenced by immunoSEQ multiplex PCR, and TCRdb holds only the in-frame ones, with some missing. The sample has about 120,000 clones; around nine tenths are singletons. The sample was PBMCs. All receptors come from a man aged 18 to 29 in good health and CMV-seropositive.

For the CDR3, the DNA is TGTGCCAGCAGTGCGGCCGGGGGATTCTCCCTCGAGCAGTACTTC. It specifies CASSAAGGFSLEQYF. This chain uses TRBV27 with TRBJ2-7, with a weak D call TRBD2 (6 bases). V was trimmed by 5 bases and J by 6 bases, leaving 20 bases between them. Germline assignment: CDR1 MNHEY and CDR2 SMNVEV (reference sequence). CDR3 length equals 15 residues.

This CDR3 is CASGRKEDGAADAFYSNQPQHF. CDR3 DNA: TGCGCCAGCGGAAGGAAGGAAGACGGAGCGGCAGATGCGTTTTATAGCAATCAGCCCCAGCATTTT. The chain recombines TRBV23-1 with TRBJ1-5; no definite D call. TRBV23-1 carries the ORF label, with uncertain function. The CDR3 sequence is 22 residues long. V lost 8 bases to trimming and J lost 0 bases, with 35 bases between them.

The chain joins TRBV7-9 to TRBJ2-7, with 7 positions matching TRBD1. V shed 3 bases and J 0 bases; nucleotides not matched to a gene: 5. CDR1 is SEHNR, CDR2 FQNEAQ, per germline (reference sequence). CDR3 length equals 15 residues. The CDR3 DNA is TGTGCCAGCAGCTTGGCAAGACAGGGCTCCTACGAGCAGTACTTC. Translated, it gives CASSLARQGSYEQYF.

This rearrangement joins TRBV10-2 to TRBJ2-5; TRBD2 is a possible D gene (5 bases). Germline CDR1 is WSHSY and CDR2 is SAAADI. The CDR3 is made up of 12 amino acids. The ends were cut back, 3 bases at V and 7 bases at J, with 9 bases in the middle. In DNA form, the CDR3 reads TGCGCCAGCAGTGAAGGTCGGGGGACCCAGTACTTC. Translation gives CASSEGRGTQYF.

This chain connects TRBV4-3 to TRBJ2-2; no clear D gene. The CDR3 length is 17 residues. V lost 0 bases and J 6 bases, leaving 17 bases between the germline ends. Germline lookup yields CDR1 LGHNA and CDR2 YSLEER. CDR3 nucleotides: TGCGCCAGCAGCCAAGATTCCCTGGCAGGTTACGCCGGGGAGCTGTTTTTT. Translation gives CASSQDSLAGYAGELFF.

This rearrangement joins TRBV2 to TRBJ1-1; 11 nucleotides agree with TRBD1. CDR1 and CDR2 (germline): SNHLY, FYNNEI. V was clipped by 9 bases and J by 3 bases; unmatched bases: 9. This CDR3 is built from 15 residues. This chain's CDR3 is CASTSGQGVYTEAFF. The CDR3 DNA reads as TGTGCCAGTACATCGGGACAGGGGGTTTACACTGAAGCTTTCTTT.

The chain couples TRBV4-1 to TRBJ1-2; D gene uncertain. Germline CDR1 MGHRA, CDR2 YSYEKL. CDR3 length equals 13 residues. The ends were cut back, 2 bases at V and 4 bases at J, with 8 bases in the middle. CDR3 coding DNA: TGCGCCAGCAGCCAAACCGGGAGCTATGGCTACACCTTC. Translation: CASSQTGSYGYTF.

The chain combines TRBV2 with TRBJ1-3; D not certain. There are 14 residues in the CDR3. Trimming cost V 1 base and J 3 bases, with 7 bases left between them. Germline lookup yields CDR1 SNHLY and CDR2 FYNNEI. CDR3 protein: CASSEGAVGNTIYF. The CDR3 DNA reads as TGTGCCAGCAGTGAAGGGGCTGTTGGAAACACCATATATTTT.

V is TRBV10-1 and J is TRBJ2-1; TRBD1 is a possible D gene (5 bases). V lost 8 bases, J lost 0 bases, and 20 bases lay in between. CDR3 size: 17 residues. Germline lookup yields CDR1 WNHNN and CDR2 SYGVQD (reference sequence). The CDR3 DNA reads TGCGCCAGCCGGAAGGGGCTCGTTTCAAGCTCCTACAATGAGCAGTTCTTC. Its protein product is CASRKGLVSSSYNEQFF.

The chain couples TRBV6-1 to TRBJ2-7; 8 bases align to TRBD1. Looked up from germline, CDR1 is MNHNS and CDR2 is SASEGT. The CDR3 consists of 17 residues. V lost 2 bases to trimming and J lost 4 bases; unmatched junction nucleotides: 13. This chain's CDR3 is CASSESRGAGGKYEQYF. In DNA, the CDR3 is TGTGCCAGCAGTGAATCACGGGGAGCAGGGGGCAAGTACGAGCAGTACTTC.

This chain links TRBV10-2 with TRBJ2-1; TRBD2 agrees at 10 bases. The CDR3 contains 13 residues. With 11 bases clipped from V and 7 bases from J, the junction kept 8 bases outside the gene matches. CDR1 is WSHSY and CDR2 is SAAADI in the germline V gene. CDR3 in DNA: TGCGCCGGAGAGCGGGGGGGCCAAAATGAGCAGTTCTTC. Translated: CAGERGGQNEQFF.

J is TRBJ2-2 and V is TRBV5-8, with D tentatively TRBD1 (6 bases). Looked up from germline, CDR1 is SGHTS and CDR2 is YDEGEE. CDR3 size: 16 residues. Between the trimmed V and J ends, which lost 4 bases and 3 bases, there was a span of 16 bases. For the CDR3, the DNA is TGTGCCAGCAGCATATCGCAGGGGACCTACACCGGGGAGCTGTTTTTT. Its translation is CASSISQGTYTGELFF. The full variable domain, rest sourced from reference TRBV5-8 and TRBJ2-2, is EAGVTQSPTHLIKTRGQQATLRCSPISGHTSVYWYQQALGLGLQFLLWYDEGEERNRGNFPPRFSGRQFPNYSSELNVNALELEDSALYLCASSISQGTYTGELFFGEGSRLTVL.

The chain couples TRBV4-3 to TRBJ2-3, with 7 bases that match TRBD2. The germline CDR1 and CDR2 sequences are LGHNA and YSLEER. With V trimmed by 0 bases and J by 3 bases, 6 bases remained unmatched. The CDR3 spans 16 residues. CDR3 sequence reads: CASSQDRGSGTDTQYF. The CDR3 DNA reads TGCGCCAGCAGCCAAGACCGGGGTAGCGGGACAGATACGCAGTATTTT.

The V gene is TRBV28, the J gene TRBJ2-7, with D hard to call. Germline V gives CDR1 MDHEN, CDR2 SYDVKM. Trimming took 1 base from V and 10 from J, leaving 20 bases between them. The CDR3 runs 15 residues. The CDR3 coding sequence is TGTGCCAGCAGTTTATCTCCGCACCCGGCCTACAGACAGTACTTC. It specifies CASSLSPHPAYRQYF. Full variable domain (remainder filled in from reference TRBV28 and TRBJ2-7): DVKVTQSSRYLVKRTGEKVFLECVQDMDHENMFWYRQDPGLGLRLIYFSYDVKMKEKGDIPEGYSVSREKKERFSLILESASTNQTSMYLCASSLSPHPAYRQYFGPGTRLTVT.

V usage is TRBV2 and J usage is TRBJ1-3, with D maybe TRBD1 (5 bases). CDR3 length: 12 amino acids. Germline V gene data show CDR1 as SNHLY and CDR2 as FYNNEI. Trimming removed 7 bases at V and 4 bases at J, with 8 bases between. The CDR3 here is CASIGVGNTIYF. For the CDR3, the DNA is TGTGCCAGCATAGGGGTAGGAAACACCATATATTTT.

The rearrangement joins TRBV28 to TRBJ2-1; the D gene is possibly TRBD2 (6 bases). CDR3 length: 13 amino acids. The ends were cut back, 5 bases at V and 9 bases at J, with 14 bases in the middle. Looked up from germline, CDR1 is MDHEN and CDR2 is SYDVKM. The CDR3 nucleotides read TGTGCCAGCAGTAAGGCGGGGCGGCGTGAGCAGTTCTTC. Translating it yields CASSKAGRREQFF.

The V call is TRBV6-6, the J call TRBJ1-1, with a weak D call TRBD1 (6 bases). This CDR3 region has 13 residues. V was shortened by 6 bases and J by 2 bases, with 10 bases between the two germline ends. Per the germline V gene, CDR1 is MNHNY and CDR2 is SVGAGI (reference sequence). For the CDR3, the DNA is TGTGCCAGCAGGGAGACAGGAAACACTGAAGCTTTCTTT. Its translation: CASRETGNTEAFF.

V usage is TRBV18 and J usage is TRBJ1-1; D gene unclear. CDR3 length: 16 residues. The germline V gene encodes CDR1 KGHSH and CDR2 LQKENI. V lost 1 base, J lost 1 base, and 13 bases lay in between. This CDR3 reads CASSPRTSSRNTEAFF. The CDR3 nucleotides read TGTGCCAGCTCACCACGAACGTCCAGTCGGAACACTGAAGCTTTCTTT.

V is TRBV7-2 and J is TRBJ2-5, with D possibly TRBD1 on 6 matching bases. CDR3 size: 15 residues. Germline V gives CDR1 SGHTA, CDR2 FQGNSA. Trimming removed 2 bases at V and 2 bases at J, with 12 bases between. The CDR3 protein is CASSLFGTQQETQYF. The CDR3, as DNA: TGTGCCAGCAGCTTATTCGGGACACAGCAAGAGACCCAGTACTTC.

This chain connects TRBV19 to TRBJ2-3, with TRBD2 identical over 11 bases. From germline, CDR1 is LNHDA and CDR2 SQIVND (reference sequence). V trimming: 6 bases; J trimming: 6 bases; junction bases outside the gene matches: 5. This CDR3 comprises 14 residues. CDR3 nucleotide sequence: TGTGCCAGTAGGACTAGCGGGGATGCGGATACGCAGTATTTT. Its protein is CASRTSGDADTQYF.

The V call is TRBV7-6, the J call TRBJ2-1; TRBD1 matches 10 bases. Germline CDR1 reads SGHVS; CDR2 reads FNYEAQ. CDR3 length: 15 amino acids. The V and J ends lost 2 bases and 8 bases, in that order; junction bases with no gene match: 6. The CDR3 here is CASSLRDRGLDEQFF. The CDR3 bases are TGTGCCAGCAGCTTACGTGACAGGGGGCTCGATGAGCAGTTCTTC. The entire variable domain, with the rest obtained from reference TRBV7-6 and TRBJ2-1, is as follows: GAGVSQSPRYKVTKRGQDVALRCDPISGHVSLYWYRQALGQGPEFLTYFNYEAQQDKSGLPNDRFSAERPEGSISTLTIQRTEQRDSAMYRCASSLRDRGLDEQFFGPGTRLTVL.

The CDR3 nucleotides are TGTGCCAGCAGTTCTTTCGGGTATAATTCACCCCTCCACTTT. It translates to CASSSFGYNSPLHF. The chain carries TRBV27 and TRBJ1-6; no clear D gene. This CDR3 spans 14 amino acids. Germline loops: CDR1 MNHEY, CDR2 SMNVEV (reference sequence). V shed 4 bases and J shed 4 bases, with 8 bases lying between them.

This chain connects TRBV7-2 to TRBJ2-7; tentative D call: TRBD1 (5 bases). The ends were cut back, 0 bases at V and 0 bases at J, with 12 bases in the middle. Per germline, CDR1 SGHTA and CDR2 FQGNSA. The CDR3 totals 16 residues. CDR3 in amino acids: CASSLAGPTGSYEQYF. DNA for the CDR3: TGTGCCAGCAGCTTAGCGGGGCCGACTGGCTCCTACGAGCAGTACTTC.